This T cell receptor beta chain derives from a study of blood T cell repertoires in COVID-19. CDR3 length: 12 amino acids. The ends were cut back, 0 bases at V and 6 bases at J, with 3 bases in the middle. Original handling: Scientists estimated how many nucleated cells there were by amplifying reference gene primers. Data came from immunoSEQ multiplex PCR; TCRdb stores just in-frame clones and leaves some out. The V and J calls and clone size come from that table; D and trimming were worked out from the DNA. Seen here are some 160,000 clones, about 84% observed once, and the top ten hold 5%. With respect to this clone: Different DNA sequences within this sample yield the same CDR3.

The sample comprised peripheral blood. The sequence was collected from a woman aged 45-59 years with acute or convalescent COVID-19. This chain uses TRBV12-3 or TRBV12-4 with TRBJ2-1, with D uncertain. This chain's CDR3 is CASSLASNEQFF. The CDR3 DNA reads TGTGCCAGCAGTTTAGCTAGCAATGAGCAGTTCTTC.